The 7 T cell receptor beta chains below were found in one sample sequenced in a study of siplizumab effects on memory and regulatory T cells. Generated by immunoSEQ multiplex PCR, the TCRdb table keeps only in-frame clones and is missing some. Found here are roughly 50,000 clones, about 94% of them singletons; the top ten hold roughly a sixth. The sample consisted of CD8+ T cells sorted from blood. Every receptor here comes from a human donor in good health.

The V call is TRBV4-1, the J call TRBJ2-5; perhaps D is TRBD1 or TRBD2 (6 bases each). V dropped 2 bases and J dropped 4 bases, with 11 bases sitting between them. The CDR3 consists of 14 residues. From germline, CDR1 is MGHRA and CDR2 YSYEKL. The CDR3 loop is CASSQPRGGETQYF. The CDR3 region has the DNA TGCGCCAGCAGCCAACCCAGGGGAGGAGAGACCCAGTACTTC.

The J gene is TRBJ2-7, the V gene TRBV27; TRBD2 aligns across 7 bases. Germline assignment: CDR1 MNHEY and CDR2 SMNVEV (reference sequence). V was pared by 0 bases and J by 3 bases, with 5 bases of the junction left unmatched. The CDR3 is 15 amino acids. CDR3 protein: CASSLSTGLFYEQYF. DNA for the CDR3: TGTGCCAGCAGTTTATCAACGGGACTATTCTACGAGCAGTACTTC.

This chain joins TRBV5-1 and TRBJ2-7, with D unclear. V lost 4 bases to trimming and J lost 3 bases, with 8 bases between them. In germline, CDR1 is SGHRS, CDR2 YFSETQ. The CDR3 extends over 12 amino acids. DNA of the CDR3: TGCGCCAGCAGCCCGGACGACTACGAGCAGTACTTC. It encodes CASSPDDYEQYF.

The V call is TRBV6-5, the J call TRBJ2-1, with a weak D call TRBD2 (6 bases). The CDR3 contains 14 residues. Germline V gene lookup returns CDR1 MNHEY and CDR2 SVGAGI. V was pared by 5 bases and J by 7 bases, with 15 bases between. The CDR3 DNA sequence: TGTGCCAGCAGTGGGACTCAAGGGAAGAATGAGCAGTTCTTC. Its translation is CASSGTQGKNEQFF.

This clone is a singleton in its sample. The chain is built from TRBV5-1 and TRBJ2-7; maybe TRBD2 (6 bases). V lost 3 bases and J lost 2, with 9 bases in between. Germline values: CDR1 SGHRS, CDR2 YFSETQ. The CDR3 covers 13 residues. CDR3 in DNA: TGCGCCAGCAGCTACCGGGAGACCTACGAGCAGTACTTC. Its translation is CASSYRETYEQYF.

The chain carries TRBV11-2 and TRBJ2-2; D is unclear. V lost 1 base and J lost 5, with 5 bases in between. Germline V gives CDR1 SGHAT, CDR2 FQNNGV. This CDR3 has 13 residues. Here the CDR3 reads CASSLGFTGELFF. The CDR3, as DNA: TGTGCCAGCAGCTTAGGGTTTACCGGGGAGCTGTTTTTT.

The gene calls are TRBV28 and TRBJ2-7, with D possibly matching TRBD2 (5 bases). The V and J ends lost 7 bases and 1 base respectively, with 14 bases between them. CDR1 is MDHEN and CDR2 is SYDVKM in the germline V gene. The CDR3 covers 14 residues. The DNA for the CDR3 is TGTGCCAGCAAGGACTCAGGCTCTTCCTACGAGCAGTACTTC. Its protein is CASKDSGSSYEQYF.